The 5 T cell receptor beta chains listed next were all sequenced from one sample in a study of cytomegalovirus exposure and HLA in healthy donors. PCR used 60 Vbeta primers and 13 Jbeta primers. The protocol was immunoSEQ multiplex PCR, while the TCRdb copy is restricted to in-frame clones and leaves out a portion. The sample lists about 200,000 clones, almost 70% occurring once. Sequencing used PBMCs. These receptors came from a man between 40 and 49 years old in good health and CMV-seropositive.

This chain links TRBV6-1 with TRBJ1-5; possible D gene TRBD1, 5 bases. The CDR3 is 15 amino acids. V lost 2 bases and J 5 bases, leaving 13 bases between the germline ends. CDR1 and CDR2 from the germline V gene are MNHNS and SASEGT. The CDR3 loop reads CASSEPPRVDQPQHF. The DNA of the CDR3 is TGTGCCAGCAGTGAACCCCCCAGGGTCGATCAGCCCCAGCATTTT.

This CDR3 reads CASSYREVGGYTF. CDR3 nucleotide sequence: TGTGCCAGCAGCTACAGGGAGGTGGGGGGCTACACCTTC. V and J are TRBV6-5 and TRBJ1-2, with D possibly matching TRBD1 (6 bases). V lost 6 bases, J lost 8 bases, and 16 bases lay in between. Germline V gene sequence: CDR1 MNHEY, CDR2 SVGAGI. The CDR3 runs to 13 residues.

V gene TRBV27 combines with J gene TRBJ2-5, with 7 bases fitting TRBD2. CDR1 is MNHEY and CDR2 is SMNVEV in the germline V gene (reference sequence). This CDR3 spans 13 amino acids. V trimming: 6 bases; J trimming: 1 base; junction bases outside the gene matches: 2. CDR3 coding DNA: TGTGCCAGCAGAGGACTAGGCCAAGAGACCCAGTACTTC. Protein: CASRGLGQETQYF.

The chain recombines TRBV4-3 with TRBJ2-2, with D possibly matching TRBD2 (5 bases). This CDR3 comprises 20 residues. Trimming cost V 0 bases and J 0 bases, with 20 bases left between them. Germline V gene sequence: CDR1 LGHNA, CDR2 YSLEER. The CDR3 is CASSQDLSDFSPPNTGELFF. In DNA form, the CDR3 reads TGCGCCAGCAGCCAAGACCTTTCGGACTTTTCACCTCCGAACACCGGGGAGCTGTTTTTT.

This chain connects TRBV6-5 to TRBJ1-5; D not resolved. The V and J ends lost 5 bases and 0 bases respectively, with 11 bases between them. Germline CDR1 is MNHEY and CDR2 is SVGAGI. The CDR3 totals 15 residues. The CDR3 DNA reads as TGTGCCAGCAGTGTAGTGCGCCATAGCAATCAGCCCCAGCATTTT. Residues: CASSVVRHSNQPQHF.